The sequence of this T cell receptor beta chain was determined in a study of shared clonotypes between healthy human individuals. This clone occurred a few times. Replicate PCRs were loaded with approximately 300 ng DNA from unsorted PBMC, about 30,000 T cell genomes. The data were produced by immunoSEQ multiplex PCR, yet TCRdb's version contains in-frame clones alone and is incomplete. The sample consists of some 470,000 clones, around 80% of them appearing once. Germline assignment: CDR1 MGHRA and CDR2 YSYEKL. Deletions cut 4 bases from V and 5 bases from J, with 17 bases between. This CDR3 is built from 15 residues.

The V gene is TRBV4-1, the J gene TRBJ2-5; D may be TRBD1 (6 bases). The specimen sequenced was PBMCs. This receptor was obtained from a woman in her forties in good health. Some clones in this sample may be carry-over from other donors' samples. Here the CDR3 DNA reads TGCGCCAGCAGCCCGAACAGGGAAGTAACGGAGACCCAGTACTTC. Protein: CASSPNREVTETQYF.